Below are 15 T cell receptor beta chains sequenced from a single sample in a study of blood T cell repertoires in COVID-19. Generated by immunoSEQ multiplex PCR, the TCRdb table keeps only in-frame clones and is missing some. The sample yields over 80,000 clones, nearly 90% seen once. Sequencing used peripheral blood. The receptors shown here come from an older man with acute or convalescent COVID-19.

V is TRBV6-5 and J is TRBJ1-6; D is unclear. V lost 3 bases to trimming and J lost 5 bases, with 8 bases between them. Germline values: CDR1 MNHEY, CDR2 SVGAGI. This CDR3 is 14 amino acids long. CDR3 DNA: TGTGCCAGCAGTTATTCCCATCATAATTCACCCCTCCACTTT. Amino acid sequence: CASSYSHHNSPLHF.

The chain recombines TRBV6-2 or TRBV6-3 with TRBJ2-3; D possibly corresponds to TRBD2 (5 bases). V was trimmed by 6 bases and J by 0 bases, leaving 22 bases between them. Per the germline V gene, CDR1 is MNHEY and CDR2 is SVGEGT. This CDR3 contains 18 residues. CDR3 sequence (DNA): TGTGCCAGCAGCTCCCCCATCCGGAGGTTCGCTAGCACAGATACGCAGTATTTT. It codes for CASSSPIRRFASTDTQYF.

The chain is built from TRBV6-5 and TRBJ1-3, with no clear D. Looked up from germline, CDR1 is MNHEY and CDR2 is SVGAGI. V was pared by 0 bases and J by 0 bases, with 9 bases between. The CDR3 sequence is 16 residues long. The chain's CDR3 is CASSYSPADSGNTIYF. The CDR3 region has the DNA TGTGCCAGCAGTTACTCGCCTGCAGACTCTGGAAACACCATATATTTT.

V usage is TRBV5-4 and J usage is TRBJ1-1, with a possible D match to TRBD1 (5 bases). Trimming left V 6 bases short and J 4 bases short, with 25 bases between. Germline CDR1 is SGHNT and CDR2 is YYREEE (reference sequence). The CDR3 extends over 17 amino acids. The DNA of the CDR3 is TGTGCCAGCACCATGAGTCCGACGGGGGGATGGAGCACTGAAGCTTTCTTT. Its translation is CASTMSPTGGWSTEAFF.

The V and J genes are TRBV4-1 and TRBJ2-1; 11 bases agree with TRBD2. V shed 0 bases and J 4 bases; nucleotides not matched to a gene: 20. Germline lookup yields CDR1 MGHRA and CDR2 YSYEKL. The CDR3 sequence is 22 residues long. CDR3 loop: CASSQDRYGTSGTIKLYNEQFF. The CDR3 nucleotides read TGCGCCAGCAGCCAAGATAGATACGGGACTAGCGGTACAATTAAACTATACAATGAGCAGTTCTTC.

This sequence joins TRBV2 and TRBJ2-7, with 9 bases that match TRBD2. Trimming at V came to 6 bases and at J to 6 bases, leaving 6 bases not matched to a gene. Germline-derived CDR1 and CDR2 are SNHLY and FYNNEI. The CDR3 runs to 13 residues. The CDR3 region has the DNA TGTGCCAGCAGAAGAGAACTAGCGGGCGAGCAGTACTTC. It codes for CASRRELAGEQYF.

The J gene is TRBJ2-1, the V gene TRBV9; 7 bases match TRBD1. The CDR3 runs to 17 residues. V shed 3 bases, J shed 5 bases, and the junction held 14 bases outside the gene matches. Germline V CDR1 and CDR2: SGDLS, YYNGEE. The CDR3 spells CASSAVLPGQPNNEQFF. As DNA, the CDR3 is TGTGCCAGCAGCGCCGTCCTACCGGGACAGCCAAACAATGAGCAGTTCTTC.

This clone has a handful of counts. The genes are TRBV4-1 and TRBJ2-7, with D possibly matching TRBD2 (6 bases). CDR3 length: 16 amino acids. From germline, CDR1 is MGHRA and CDR2 YSYEKL. With 2 bases removed from V and 4 bases from J, the gap between germline ends came to 18 bases. The CDR3 region is CASSQPTGSTLYEQYF. The CDR3 DNA follows: TGCGCCAGCAGCCAACCGACCGGGAGTACCTTATACGAGCAGTACTTC.

V gene TRBV6-5 combines with J gene TRBJ2-6; TRBD1 is a possible D gene (6 bases). V lost 6 bases to trimming and J lost 4 bases, with 13 bases between them. CDR3 size: 15 residues. Germline CDR1 reads MNHEY; CDR2 reads SVGAGI. The CDR3 sequence: CASRTGSYGANVLTF. The CDR3 nucleotides read TGTGCCAGCAGAACAGGGTCTTACGGGGCCAACGTCCTGACTTTC.

The chain combines TRBV14 with TRBJ1-1; no reliable D call. The V and J ends lost 1 base and 7 bases respectively, with 7 bases between them. Germline loops: CDR1 SGHDN, CDR2 FVKESK. The CDR3 extends over 12 amino acids. The CDR3 here is CASSQGRIEAFF. The CDR3 bases are TGTGCCAGCAGCCAAGGGCGGATTGAAGCTTTCTTT.

The chain carries TRBV29-1 and TRBJ1-1, with 9 bases identical to TRBD1. The CDR3 consists of 13 residues. Losses at the gene ends were 7 bases for V and 3 bases for J; bases not matched to a gene: 6. The germline gives CDR1 SQVTM, CDR2 ANQGSEA. The CDR3 loop reads CSGSQGADTEAFF. CDR3 DNA: TGCAGCGGCTCACAGGGGGCGGACACTGAAGCTTTCTTT.

In DNA form, the CDR3 reads TGTGCCAGCAGCCAAGCTCCGGGACTAGCTTACAATGAGCAGTTCTTC. Residues: CASSQAPGLAYNEQFF. V and J are TRBV3-1 (or the pseudogene TRBV3-2) and TRBJ2-1; 9 nucleotides line up with TRBD2. CDR3 length equals 16 residues. After removal of 1 base from V and 4 bases from J, the junction contained 5 bases not matched to a gene. Germline-derived CDR1 and CDR2 are LGHDT and YNNKEL (reference sequence).

V and J are TRBV18 and TRBJ2-7; 8 bases agree with TRBD2. The CDR3 totals 15 residues. Per germline, CDR1 KGHSH and CDR2 LQKENI. V shed 6 bases, J shed 7 bases, and the junction held 14 bases outside the gene matches. The CDR3 nucleotides read TGTGCCAGCTCTCCAGGACTAGCTCCGGAGGGGGAGCAGTACTTC. Residues: CASSPGLAPEGEQYF.

This chain uses TRBV18 with TRBJ2-1; a possible D gene is TRBD1 (6 bases). From germline, CDR1 is KGHSH and CDR2 LQKENI. The CDR3 loop spans 17 amino acids. V was pared by 4 bases and J by 2 bases, with 18 bases between. Here the CDR3 DNA reads TGTGCCAGCTCACTTAATACCGGGACAACAGCCTACAATGAGCAGTTCTTC. Translation: CASSLNTGTTAYNEQFF.

V and J are TRBV3-1 (or the pseudogene TRBV3-2) and TRBJ2-7; D remains unclear. The CDR3 covers 14 residues. Germline V gene data show CDR1 as LGHDT and CDR2 as YNNKEL (reference sequence). V was pared by 7 bases and J by 2 bases, with 15 bases between. Here the CDR3 DNA reads TGTGCCAGCACCCCCCCACAGCCACCCTACGAGCAGTACTTC. Its translation is CASTPPQPPYEQYF.